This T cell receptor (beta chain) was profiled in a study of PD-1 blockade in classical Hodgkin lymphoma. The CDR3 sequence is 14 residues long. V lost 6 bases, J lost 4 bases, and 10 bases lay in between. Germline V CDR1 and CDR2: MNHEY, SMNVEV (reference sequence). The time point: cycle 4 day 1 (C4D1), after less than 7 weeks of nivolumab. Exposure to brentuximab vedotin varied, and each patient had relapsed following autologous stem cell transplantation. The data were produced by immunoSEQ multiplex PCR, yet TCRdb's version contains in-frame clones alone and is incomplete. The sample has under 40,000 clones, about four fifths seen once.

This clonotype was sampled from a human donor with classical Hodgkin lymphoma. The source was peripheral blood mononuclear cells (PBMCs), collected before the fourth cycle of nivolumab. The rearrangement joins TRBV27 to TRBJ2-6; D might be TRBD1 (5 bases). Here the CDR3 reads CASRAQAGANVLTF. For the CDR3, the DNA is TGTGCCAGCAGGGCACAGGCGGGGGCCAACGTCCTGACTTTC.